The 20 T cell receptor beta chains below were found in one sample sequenced in a study of T cell responses to AZD1222 COVID-19 vaccine. The data were produced by immunoSEQ multiplex PCR, yet TCRdb's version contains in-frame clones alone and is incomplete. The data show approximately 150,000 clones, around 90% seen once. The sample in question was peripheral blood, obtained on day 0 of AZD1222 vaccination. These TCRs come from an adult in good health.

This sequence joins TRBV6-1 and TRBJ2-3; weak D call: TRBD2 (5 bases). Germline V gives CDR1 MNHNS, CDR2 SASEGT. The CDR3 consists of 19 residues. The germline V and J ends were trimmed by 2 bases and 2 bases, with 23 bases remaining between them. CDR3 protein: CASSEMGSGSGLITDTQYF. For the CDR3, the DNA is TGTGCCAGCAGTGAAATGGGTTCGGGGAGCGGACTCATCACAGATACGCAGTATTTT.

This clone was observed a handful of times. This chain joins TRBV29-1 and TRBJ1-4; the D is unclear. The CDR3 loop spans 12 amino acids. The ends were cut back, 8 bases at V and 3 bases at J, with 10 bases in the middle. CDR1 is SQVTM and CDR2 is ANQGSEA in the germline V gene. The CDR3 spells CSTRDSNEKLFF. CDR3 nucleotide sequence: TGCAGCACCCGGGATTCTAATGAAAAACTGTTTTTT.

This chain's CDR3 is CASSQGAVEKLFF. The CDR3 nucleotides are TGTGCCAGCAGCCAAGGGGCCGTCGAAAAACTGTTTTTT. The J gene is TRBJ1-4, the V gene TRBV3-1 (or the pseudogene TRBV3-2), with D unresolved. CDR3 length: 13 residues. CDR1 is LGHDT and CDR2 is YNNKEL in the germline V gene (reference sequence). Trimming stripped 1 base from V and 8 bases from J, with 8 bases between.

The V call is TRBV6-4, the J call TRBJ2-5, with TRBD2 identical over 7 bases. The CDR3 loop spans 15 amino acids. The ends lost 3 bases at V and 4 bases at J; junction bases unmatched: 8. Germline loops: CDR1 MRHNA, CDR2 SNTAGT. CDR3 in amino acids: CASSENLGTTETQYF. The CDR3, as DNA: TGTGCCAGCAGTGAAAACCTAGGGACTACAGAGACCCAGTACTTC.

CDR3 sequence reads: CASSRTGDGRYEQYF. In DNA form, the CDR3 reads TGTGCCAGCAGCCGGACAGGGGATGGGAGGTACGAGCAGTACTTC. This rearrangement joins TRBV11-3 to TRBJ2-7, with 9 bases aligning to TRBD1. The trim removed 5 bases at V and 4 bases at J, leaving 9 bases unmatched. Germline V gene lookup returns CDR1 SGHNT and CDR2 YENEEA. The CDR3 contains 15 residues.

The chain links TRBV19 to TRBJ2-2; D ambiguous. Trimming took 5 bases from V and 1 from J, leaving 11 bases between them. CDR3 size: 15 residues. Germline CDR1 reads LNHDA; CDR2 reads SQIVND (reference sequence). The CDR3 loop is CASSFSTENTGELFF. The CDR3 bases are TGTGCCAGTAGTTTCTCGACCGAGAACACCGGGGAGCTGTTTTTT.

The V gene is TRBV10-2, the J gene TRBJ2-7; D is possibly TRBD2 (6 bases). From germline, CDR1 is WSHSY and CDR2 SAAADI. Trimming stripped 5 bases from V and 0 bases from J, with 8 bases between. This CDR3 has 13 amino acids. The CDR3: CASSSGSSYEQYF. The CDR3, as DNA: TGCGCCAGCAGTTCCGGGAGCTCCTACGAGCAGTACTTC.

This chain uses TRBV5-1 with TRBJ2-2; D might be TRBD1 (6 bases). The germline gives CDR1 SGHRS, CDR2 YFSETQ. Trimming took 0 bases from V and 7 from J, leaving 19 bases between them. This CDR3 comprises 17 residues. CDR3 sequence: CASSLATGSLFGGELFF. The DNA of the CDR3 is TGCGCCAGCAGCTTGGCCACAGGGAGCTTGTTTGGCGGGGAGCTGTTTTTT.

J is TRBJ2-7 and V is TRBV5-1, with 11 bases that match TRBD2. V shed 3 bases and J 2 bases; nucleotides not matched to a gene: 1. The CDR3 is 14 amino acids. Per the germline V gene, CDR1 is SGHRS and CDR2 is YFSETQ. The CDR3 coding sequence is TGCGCCAGCAGCTGGGGACTAGCGGCCTACGAGCAGTACTTC. Translating gives CASSWGLAAYEQYF.

The V gene is TRBV7-2, the J gene TRBJ1-5, with TRBD1 matching 10 bases. Per the germline V gene, CDR1 is SGHTA and CDR2 is FQGNSA. The CDR3 contains 14 residues. Germline trimming cut 5 bases from V and 6 bases from J; bases unmatched to any gene: 4. CDR3 DNA sequence: TGTGCCAGCAGCCCCGGGACAGGGGCTCAGCCCCAGCATTTT. It is translated as CASSPGTGAQPQHF.

The chain uses TRBV29-1 and TRBJ1-1, with D perhaps matching TRBD1 (5 bases). CDR1 and CDR2 (germline): SQVTM, ANQGSEA. The CDR3 covers 15 residues. Trimming removed 6 bases at V and 0 bases at J, with 17 bases between. The CDR3: CSVGTTVFMNTEAFF. The CDR3 DNA reads TGCAGCGTGGGGACGACAGTATTCATGAACACTGAAGCTTTCTTT.

The chain uses TRBV5-1 and TRBJ2-1; TRBD1 aligns across 7 bases. Germline V gene lookup returns CDR1 SGHRS and CDR2 YFSETQ. The CDR3 length is 19 residues. V was clipped by 3 bases and J by 0 bases; unmatched bases: 15. The CDR3 region has the DNA TGCGCCAGCAGCTCGCCGGGACAGTCGGACCGGAGCTCCTACAATGAGCAGTTCTTC. This gives the protein CASSSPGQSDRSSYNEQFF. Combining the CDR3 with reference TRBV5-1 and TRBJ2-1 gives the whole variable domain KAGVTQTPRYLIKTRGQQVTLSCSPISGHRSVSWYQQTPGQGLQFLFEYFSETQRNKGNFPGRFSGRQFSNSRSEMNVSTLELGDSALYLCASSSPGQSDRSSYNEQFFGPGTRLTVL.

The genes are TRBV5-4 and TRBJ1-2, with TRBD1 matching over 9 bases. After removal of 3 bases from V and 8 bases from J, the junction contained 11 bases not matched to a gene. This CDR3 has 15 residues. Germline assignment: CDR1 SGHNT and CDR2 YYREEE (reference sequence). CDR3 sequence reads: CASSSDRGIAKGYTF. DNA of the CDR3: TGTGCCAGCAGCTCGGACAGGGGAATCGCTAAGGGCTACACCTTC.

This clone was seen a few times. V and J are TRBV28 and TRBJ1-2; 8 nucleotides match TRBD1. Germline V CDR1 and CDR2: MDHEN, SYDVKM. CDR3 length: 14 residues. The V and J ends lost 3 bases and 4 bases, in that order; junction bases with no gene match: 4. For the CDR3, the DNA is TGTGCCAGCAGTTTTGGACAGGGAAGCTATGGCTACACCTTC. It yields the protein CASSFGQGSYGYTF.

This clone was found a few times. Other nucleotide sequences in the sample specify the same CDR3. The rearrangement joins TRBV28 to TRBJ2-3; TRBD2 is a possible D gene (5 bases). The length of the CDR3 is 13 residues. The V and J ends lost 2 bases and 3 bases respectively, with 6 bases between them. CDR1 and CDR2 from the germline V gene are MDHEN and SYDVKM. CDR3 nucleotide sequence: TGTGCCAGCAGTTTAGGCGGGACAGATACGCAGTATTTT. Encoded protein: CASSLGGTDTQYF.

The chain employs TRBV5-8 and TRBJ2-1, with 8 bases aligning to TRBD1. This CDR3 is built from 15 residues. Germline loops: CDR1 SGHTS, CDR2 YDEGEE. After removal of 7 bases from V and 6 bases from J, the junction contained 12 bases not matched to a gene. The CDR3 is CASEDWAGGRNEQFF. CDR3 nucleotides: TGTGCCAGCGAAGATTGGGCAGGGGGCCGCAATGAGCAGTTCTTC. Filled out from reference TRBV5-8 and TRBJ2-1, the complete variable domain reads EAGVTQSPTHLIKTRGQQATLRCSPISGHTSVYWYQQALGLGLQFLLWYDEGEERNRGNFPPRFSGRQFPNYSSELNVNALELEDSALYLCASEDWAGGRNEQFFGPGTRLTVL.

The genes are TRBV2 and TRBJ2-7; TRBD2 aligns across 8 bases. The trim removed 3 bases at V and 5 bases at J, leaving 9 bases unmatched. In germline, CDR1 is SNHLY, CDR2 FYNNEI. The CDR3 runs to 15 residues. CDR3 amino acids: CASSEQVVAGNEQYF. The DNA for the CDR3 is TGTGCCAGCAGTGAGCAGGTAGTAGCGGGAAACGAGCAGTACTTC.

The chain carries TRBV5-6 and TRBJ1-1; TRBD1 agrees at 8 bases. V lost 1 base, J lost 0 bases, and 11 bases stayed unmatched. CDR1 is SGHDT and CDR2 is YYEEEE in the germline V gene. CDR3 size: 18 residues. CDR3 residues: CASSLTVYRGELNTEAFF. The CDR3 DNA reads TGTGCCAGCAGCTTGACTGTATACAGGGGGGAACTGAACACTGAAGCTTTCTTT.

The chain uses TRBV4-1 and TRBJ2-2; tentative D call: TRBD2 (6 bases). Trimming pared 0 bases from V and 3 bases from J, leaving 20 bases between. The CDR3 sequence is 19 residues long. Germline V gene data show CDR1 as MGHRA and CDR2 as YSYEKL. The CDR3 loop reads CASSQEPTVLAADTGELFF. As DNA, the CDR3 is TGCGCCAGCAGCCAAGAACCAACCGTACTAGCCGCGGACACCGGGGAGCTGTTTTTT.

The J gene is TRBJ2-7, the V gene TRBV7-3; D remains ambiguous. CDR3 length: 13 amino acids. Trimming shortened V by 2 bases and J by 5 bases, and 10 bases separated the two germline ends. The germline CDR1 and CDR2 sequences are SGHTA and FQGTGA. DNA of the CDR3: TGTGCCAGCAGCTTAGGGCCAAGCCACGAGCAGTACTTC. Translation: CASSLGPSHEQYF.